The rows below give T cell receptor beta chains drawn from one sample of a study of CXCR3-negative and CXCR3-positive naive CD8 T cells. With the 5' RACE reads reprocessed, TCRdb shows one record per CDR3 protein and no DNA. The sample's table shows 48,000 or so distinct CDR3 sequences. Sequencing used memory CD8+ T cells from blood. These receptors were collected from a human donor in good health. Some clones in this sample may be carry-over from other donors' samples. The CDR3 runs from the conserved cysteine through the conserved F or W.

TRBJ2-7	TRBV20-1	CSAREDYLSYEQYF
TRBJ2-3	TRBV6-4	CASSGTEKDTQYF
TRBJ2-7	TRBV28	CASSLSLRISEQYF
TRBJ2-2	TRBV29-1	CSVVRDTGELFF
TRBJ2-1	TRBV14	CASSPGSGYEQFF
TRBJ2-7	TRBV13	CASTSVGYEQYF
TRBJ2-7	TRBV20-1	CSARDLSDVSYEQYF
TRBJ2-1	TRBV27	CASSLAGPYNEQFF
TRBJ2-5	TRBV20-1	CSARDIAGVWDETQYF
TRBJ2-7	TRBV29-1	CSAMRVASYEQYF
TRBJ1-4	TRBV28	CASSRRGLGEKLFF